This T cell receptor beta chain was sequenced in a study of CXCR3-negative and CXCR3-positive naive CD8 T cells. Study-wide background: Per library, roughly 1.4 +/- 0.3 million reads; roughly 150 million TRB reads overall.

CDR3 length: 11 amino acids. Germline CDR1 and CDR2: SGHTA and FQGNSA. The TRB cDNA libraries were prepared by 5' RACE with UMI labels. TCRdb processed the 5' RACE reads again and assigns one entry to each CDR3 protein, with no DNA. The sample totals some 130,000 distinct CDR3 sequences. The study's findings and limits: Both of the naive subsets showed about the same high diversity, but memory CD8+ cells had much less. TRBV-TRBJ usage was similar across naive CXCR3 subsets but distinct in memory cells. More hydrophobic TRB CDR3s were found in CXCR3-positive naive cells than in CXCR3-negative naive cells.

Concerning this clonotype itself: The antigen is unknown.

The receptor was derived from a human donor in good health. Some clones in this sample may be carry-over from other donors' samples. V and J are TRBV7-2 and TRBJ1-1; with no DNA, the TCRdb D assignment of TRBD1 cannot be verified. Sequencing was carried out using naive CXCR3+ CD8+ T cells from blood. As for subset: CD45RO-CCR7+CD27+CD95- naive CD8+ T cells expressing CXCR3 (TNR3+). The CDR3 is CASREEGRAFF.